Below, 22 T cell receptor beta chains from the same sample are listed, as sequenced in a study of T cells after yellow fever vaccination. TCRdb re-analysed the 5' RACE reads in MiXCR, keeping a single row per CDR3 protein. The sample records tens of thousands of distinct CDR3 sequences, around 6.2% being singletons. This specimen consisted of PBMCs, either bulk or a sorted T-cell subset (CD4+, CD8+, memory, or dextramer-sorted; not recorded which), obtained on the day of the yellow fever booster vaccination. The receptors come from a man younger than 35 who received the YFV17D yellow fever vaccine.

The chain couples TRBV20-1 to TRBJ2-1, with 12 nucleotides matching TRBD2. Germline loops: CDR1 DFQATT, CDR2 SNEGSKA (reference sequence). The CDR3 consists of 15 residues. V lost 1 base to trimming and J lost 6 bases; unmatched junction nucleotides: 4. The CDR3 nucleotides read TGCAGTGCTAGAGGGCTAGCGGGGGGGCCCAATGAGCAGTTCTTC. Translated, it gives CSARGLAGGPNEQFF.

This clonotype has a handful of counts. The chain has TRBV7-2 and TRBJ2-6; TRBD1 aligns across 7 bases. Losses at the gene ends were 5 bases for V and 1 base for J; bases not matched to a gene: 5. This CDR3 region has 16 residues. Germline V gene data show CDR1 as SGHTA and CDR2 as FQGNSA. CDR3 nucleotides: TGTGCCAGCAGCCCCCGACAGGGTTCTGGGGCCAACGTCCTGACTTTC. Amino acids: CASSPRQGSGANVLTF.

This clonotype was recorded at least ten times. This chain uses TRBV7-2 with TRBJ1-2; possibly TRBD1 for D (5 bases). The V end lost 6 bases, the J end lost 7 bases, and 12 bases lay between the germline ends. The CDR3 extends over 12 amino acids. Germline V CDR1 and CDR2: SGHTA, FQGNSA. The CDR3 loop is CASRVWGSGYTF. The CDR3 DNA reads as TGTGCCAGCAGGGTGTGGGGGAGTGGCTACACCTTC.

This clonotype was picked up many times. The chain carries TRBV5-5 and TRBJ2-3, with D maybe TRBD1 (6 bases). Trimming took off 3 bases at V and 0 bases at J, with 11 bases between the two ends. CDR3 length: 15 residues. From germline, CDR1 is SGHKS and CDR2 YYEKEE (reference sequence). The CDR3 DNA is TGTGCCAGCAGCTCGGGACACGAAAGCACAGATACGCAGTATTTT. Translated: CASSSGHESTDTQYF.

The sample holds many counts of this clonotype. The rearrangement joins TRBV7-8 to TRBJ1-1; D ambiguous. CDR3 length: 14 amino acids. CDR1 is SGHVS, CDR2 FQNEAQ, per germline. Trimming left V 5 bases short and J 6 bases short, with 16 bases between. The CDR3 DNA reads TGTGCCAGCAGCCCTAGATCGGGGTTCTCTGAAGCTTTCTTT. This sequence encodes CASSPRSGFSEAFF.

This clonotype has only a few counts. The chain employs TRBV7-9 and TRBJ1-3; tentative D call: TRBD1 (6 bases). V gave up 5 bases and J gave up 0 bases, with 14 bases separating them. The CDR3 is 16 amino acids. Germline assignment: CDR1 SEHNR and CDR2 FQNEAQ (reference sequence). CDR3 in amino acids: CASSGTGSLSGNTIYF. CDR3 DNA: TGTGCCAGCAGCGGCACAGGGTCTCTCTCTGGAAACACCATATATTTT.

The J gene is TRBJ2-3, the V gene TRBV7-9; D not resolved. V lost 5 bases and J lost 0, with 9 bases in between. The length of the CDR3 is 14 residues. Germline V gene lookup returns CDR1 SEHNR and CDR2 FQNEAQ (reference sequence). The CDR3 DNA sequence: TGTGCCAGCAGCCCTGATTCTAGCACAGATACGCAGTATTTT. Translated, it gives CASSPDSSTDTQYF.

The sample holds a few counts of this clonotype. The chain uses TRBV4-1 and TRBJ2-5; D call uncertain. The germline V gene encodes CDR1 MGHRA and CDR2 YSYEKL. Between the trimmed V and J ends, which lost 1 base and 2 bases, there was a span of 14 bases. The CDR3 sequence is 16 residues long. The CDR3: CASSQVDFGSQETQYF. The CDR3 DNA sequence: TGCGCCAGCAGCCAAGTAGATTTTGGATCGCAAGAGACCCAGTACTTC.

DNA of the CDR3: TGCAGCGTTGAAGGGGCGTGGGGTCGAGACACAGATACGCAGTATTTT. This gives the protein CSVEGAWGRDTDTQYF. This chain uses TRBV29-1 with TRBJ2-3, with D uncertain. The CDR3 consists of 16 residues. The V end was cut by 1 base, the J end by 2 bases, with 16 bases between. Germline V gene data show CDR1 as SQVTM and CDR2 as ANQGSEA.

The V call is TRBV11-1, the J call TRBJ2-1; no clear D. The CDR3 is 12 residues long. The germline gives CDR1 SGHAT, CDR2 FQDESV (reference sequence). Trimming took off 4 bases at V and 8 bases at J, with 9 bases between the two ends. The CDR3 here is CASSSLGHEQFF. The CDR3 DNA follows: TGTGCCAGCAGCTCCCTTGGGCATGAGCAGTTCTTC. The variable domain in full, completed from reference TRBV11-1 and TRBJ2-1, reads EAEVAQSPRYKITEKSQAVAFWCDPISGHATLYWYRQILGQGPELLVQFQDESVVDDSQLPKDRFSAERLKGVDSTLKIQPAELGDSAMYLCASSSLGHEQFFGPGTRLTVL.

Many counts were recorded for this clonotype. V and J are TRBV4-3 and TRBJ1-1; D is ambiguous. CDR3 length: 13 residues. Looked up from germline, CDR1 is LGHNA and CDR2 is YSLEER. Trimming removed 1 base from V and 1 base from J, with 4 bases in between. The CDR3 DNA follows: TGCGCCAGCAGCCAAGGGGAGAACACTGAAGCTTTCTTT. Protein: CASSQGENTEAFF.

This clonotype occurred many times. The chain employs TRBV9 and TRBJ2-5; D is ambiguous. This CDR3 region has 16 residues. Trimming removed 4 bases from V and 2 bases from J, with 18 bases in between. Germline-derived CDR1 and CDR2 are SGDLS and YYNGEE. CDR3 amino acids: CASSPYPLSPQETQYF. The CDR3 coding sequence is TGTGCCAGCAGCCCGTACCCCCTTTCGCCTCAAGAGACCCAGTACTTC.

This clonotype has just a few counts. This chain links TRBV28 with TRBJ2-7; D assignment may be TRBD1 or TRBD2 (5 bases each). CDR1 and CDR2 (germline): MDHEN, SYDVKM. The CDR3 has 15 amino acids. Trimming pared 6 bases from V and 1 base from J, leaving 16 bases between. CDR3 coding DNA: TGTGCCAGCAGGGGGGACGTTACGTCATCCTACGAGCAGTACGTC. This gives the protein CASRGDVTSSYEQYV.

The rearrangement links TRBV19 to TRBJ2-2; 7 bases map to TRBD1. The CDR3 spans 15 residues. CDR1 is LNHDA and CDR2 is SQIVND in the germline V gene (reference sequence). The trim removed 4 bases at V and 3 bases at J, leaving 5 bases unmatched. In nucleotides, the CDR3 is TGTGCCAGTAGTACCTGGACAGGACACACCGGGGAGCTGTTTTTT. Amino acids: CASSTWTGHTGELFF.

The chain joins TRBV4-2 to TRBJ1-5, with 8 bases lining up with TRBD1. This CDR3 comprises 16 residues. Germline CDR1 is LGHNA and CDR2 is YNFKEQ. The V and J ends lost 0 bases and 8 bases, in that order; junction bases with no gene match: 9. The DNA of the CDR3 is TGTGCCAGCAGCCAAGACCTTGGGCAGGGGGCAGAGCCCCAGCATTTT. Its protein is CASSQDLGQGAEPQHF.

In this sample, this clonotype turned up many times. J is TRBJ2-5 and V is TRBV10-3; 10 positions match TRBD2. V trimming: 8 bases; J trimming: 3 bases; junction bases outside the gene matches: 12. The germline V gene encodes CDR1 ENHRY and CDR2 SYGVKD. This CDR3 is built from 16 residues. The CDR3 DNA follows: TGTGCCATCTCCGCGGCTAGCGGGGGCGGCAAAGAGACCCAGTACTTC. Its protein is CAISAASGGGKETQYF.

This clonotype came up a few times. This chain connects TRBV6-5 to TRBJ1-1, with 10 positions matching TRBD1. Germline V gene data show CDR1 as MNHEY and CDR2 as SVGAGI. With V trimmed by 4 bases and J by 4 bases, 6 bases remained unmatched. The CDR3 length is 15 residues. This CDR3 is CASSWGTGVSTEAFF. The CDR3 DNA follows: TGTGCCAGCAGTTGGGGGACAGGGGTGAGCACTGAAGCTTTCTTT.

This chain uses TRBV4-3 with TRBJ1-6; D gene ambiguous. The CDR3 sequence is 18 residues long. Looked up from germline, CDR1 is LGHNA and CDR2 is YSLEER. V was clipped by 1 base and J by 1 base, with 14 bases between them. This CDR3 is CASSQGWRDSSYNSPLHF. CDR3 coding DNA: TGCGCCAGCAGCCAAGGGTGGAGGGATTCGTCCTATAATTCACCCCTCCACTTT.

The rearrangement uses TRBV6-6 and TRBJ2-2, with 11 nucleotides matching TRBD2. CDR3 size: 17 residues. V shed 6 bases and J 7 bases; nucleotides not matched to a gene: 13. Germline V gene lookup returns CDR1 MNHNY and CDR2 SVGAGI (reference sequence). The CDR3 coding sequence is TGTGCCAGCAGACTACAAATAGCGGGGGGGCTCAGCGGGGAGCTGTTTTTT. The encoded protein is CASRLQIAGGLSGELFF.

Many counts were recorded for this clonotype. The V gene is TRBV7-2, the J gene TRBJ2-7; 8 nucleotides agree with TRBD1. Trimming cost V 4 bases and J 7 bases; bases outside gene matches: 6. CDR1 and CDR2 from the germline V gene are SGHTA and FQGNSA. The CDR3 contains 13 residues. The CDR3 here is CASSSRQGREQYV. The DNA of the CDR3 is TGTGCCAGCAGCTCCAGACAGGGGCGGGAGCAGTACGTC.

This clonotype has a count of ten or more. The chain links TRBV4-2 to TRBJ2-7; TRBD1 is a possible D gene (6 bases). The germline V gene encodes CDR1 LGHNA and CDR2 YNFKEQ. CDR3 length: 12 residues. Trimming left V 2 bases short and J 5 bases short, with 7 bases between. The CDR3 region has the DNA TGTGCCAGCAGCCAAACAGGGAACGAGCAGTACTTC. It specifies CASSQTGNEQYF.

This clonotype appeared many times. The chain carries TRBV27 and TRBJ2-7, with 7 bases identical to TRBD1. Per germline, CDR1 MNHEY and CDR2 SMNVEV (reference sequence). The CDR3 runs 14 residues. After removal of 7 bases from V and 2 bases from J, the junction contained 8 bases not matched to a gene. The CDR3 DNA reads as TGTGCCAGCACACAGGGGTTCCCCCCCTACGAGCAGTACTTC. Amino acids: CASTQGFPPYEQYF.